What follows are 32 T cell receptor beta chains derived from one specimen sequenced in a study of blood T cell repertoires in COVID-19. TCRdb's copy holds only in-frame clones and misses some; the assay was immunoSEQ multiplex PCR. In the table there are approximately 200,000 clones, 80% to 85% of which are singletons. The sequenced sample consisted of peripheral blood. The receptors stem from a woman aged 55 to 70 with acute or convalescent COVID-19.

This clone was found once. This sequence joins TRBV6-1 and TRBJ2-3, with 8 bases aligning to TRBD1. The length of the CDR3 is 15 residues. J gave up 4 bases and V 3 bases, and 6 bases lay outside the gene matches. Germline V gene data show CDR1 as MNHNS and CDR2 as SASEGT. The CDR3 DNA is TGTGCCAGCAGTGATAGGACAGGGACTGCAGATACGCAGTATTTT. The encoded protein is CASSDRTGTADTQYF.

This clone has only a few counts. CDR3 loop: CASSLTGYNEQFF. CDR3 nucleotides: TGTGCCAGCAGCCTGACAGGCTACAATGAGCAGTTCTTC. V and J are TRBV6-2 or TRBV6-3 and TRBJ2-1; a possible D gene is TRBD1 (6 bases). Trimming left V 6 bases short and J 3 bases short, with 9 bases between. This CDR3 region has 13 residues. CDR1 and CDR2 (germline): MNHEY, SVGEGT.

CDR3 in DNA: TGCGCCAGCAGCCGGGTCAGTGGGTGGGGCACAGATACGCAGTATTTT. Translated: CASSRVSGWGTDTQYF. The J gene is TRBJ2-3, the V gene TRBV5-1; D uncertain. The ends were cut back, 4 bases at V and 1 base at J, with 16 bases in the middle. The V gene's germline CDR1 is SGHRS and CDR2 YFSETQ. The CDR3 runs to 16 residues.

The chain recombines TRBV13 with TRBJ1-2; D possibly corresponds to TRBD1 (5 bases). The germline CDR1 and CDR2 sequences are PRHDT and FYEKMQ (reference sequence). V shed 0 bases and J shed 4 bases, with 24 bases lying between them. This CDR3 comprises 19 residues. In DNA form, the CDR3 reads TGTGCCAGCAGCTTAGGCCCAGGCCAGGGCTTATCCGCTCCCTATGGCTACACCTTC. It specifies CASSLGPGQGLSAPYGYTF.

This sequence joins TRBV12-3 or TRBV12-4 and TRBJ1-2, with 7 bases lining up with TRBD1. V dropped 6 bases and J dropped 4; count of bases not matched to a gene: 5. The CDR3 loop spans 13 amino acids. The CDR3 region has the DNA TGTGCCAGCAGCCAACAGGGGCGCTATGGCTACACCTTC. The encoded protein is CASSQQGRYGYTF.

The genes are TRBV19 and TRBJ2-3, with D hard to call. The V gene's germline CDR1 is LNHDA and CDR2 SQIVND (reference sequence). The V gene lost 6 bases and the J gene lost 2 bases, with 6 bases spanning the gap. This CDR3 comprises 12 residues. CDR3 loop: CASRYNTDTQYF. The CDR3 nucleotides are TGTGCCAGTAGATATAACACAGATACGCAGTATTTT.

This chain joins TRBV11-2 and TRBJ2-5; a possible D gene is TRBD2 (7 bases). From germline, CDR1 is SGHAT and CDR2 FQNNGV. The CDR3 has 15 residues. Trimming pared 1 base from V and 5 bases from J, leaving 14 bases between. The CDR3, as DNA: TGTGCCAGCAGCTTAGGTGGGGGGGCCGGGGAGACCCAGTACTTC. Protein product: CASSLGGGAGETQYF.

V usage is TRBV2 and J usage is TRBJ1-2, with TRBD1 matching over 9 bases. The CDR3 length is 13 residues. J gave up 2 bases and V 5 bases, and 0 bases lay outside the gene matches. Germline V gene lookup returns CDR1 SNHLY and CDR2 FYNNEI. The CDR3 DNA reads as TGTGCCAGCAGTACAGGGGGCAACTATGGCTACACCTTC. Protein product: CASSTGGNYGYTF.

The table lists this clone with a few counts. V gene TRBV6-5 combines with J gene TRBJ2-7, with 7 bases identical to TRBD1. The CDR3 is 15 residues long. Germline trimming cut 4 bases from V and 0 bases from J; bases unmatched to any gene: 6. Germline V gene lookup returns CDR1 MNHEY and CDR2 SVGAGI. CDR3 DNA: TGTGCCAGCAGTTTCCTGGCAGGGGGCTCCTACGAGCAGTACTTC. It codes for CASSFLAGGSYEQYF.

This clone showed up just a few times. The V and J genes are TRBV5-1 and TRBJ1-2; 7 nucleotides match TRBD1. From germline, CDR1 is SGHRS and CDR2 YFSETQ. The J segment lost 8 bases and the V segment lost 4 bases, leaving 8 bases of the junction unmatched. The CDR3 is made up of 13 amino acids. The CDR3 loop is CASSTEGAWGYTF. CDR3 coding DNA: TGCGCCAGCAGCACGGAGGGGGCTTGGGGCTACACCTTC.

This chain links TRBV7-3 with TRBJ2-3, with D possibly being TRBD2 (6 bases). Germline values: CDR1 SGHTA, CDR2 FQGTGA. V dropped 0 bases and J dropped 5 bases, with 12 bases sitting between them. There are 15 residues in the CDR3. The CDR3 sequence is CASSLTGTPEDTQYF. The CDR3 DNA reads as TGTGCCAGCAGCTTAACGGGGACTCCGGAAGATACGCAGTATTTT.

The chain's CDR3 is CASSVELAGGANTGELFF. The CDR3 DNA follows: TGTGCCAGCAGCGTAGAATTAGCGGGGGGCGCGAACACCGGGGAGCTGTTTTTT. The chain joins TRBV9 to TRBJ2-2, with 10 nucleotides matching TRBD2. The V segment lost 0 bases and the J segment 0 bases; nucleotides outside the gene matches: 5. From germline, CDR1 is SGDLS and CDR2 YYNGEE. This CDR3 is 18 amino acids long.

The V gene is TRBV11-2, the J gene TRBJ2-5, with a weak D call TRBD1 (8 bases). This CDR3 has 14 residues. Trimming removed 5 bases at V and 4 bases at J, with 14 bases between. CDR1 is SGHAT, CDR2 FQNNGV, per germline. CDR3 DNA: TGTGCCAGCAGCCCAACAGGGGGGGGAGAGACCCAGTACTTC. It encodes CASSPTGGGETQYF.

The chain uses TRBV3-1 (or the pseudogene TRBV3-2) and TRBJ1-2; possibly TRBD1 for D (6 bases). This CDR3 is 14 amino acids long. From germline, CDR1 is LGHDT and CDR2 YNNKEL (reference sequence). Trimming removed 1 base from V and 6 bases from J, with 12 bases in between. The CDR3 loop is CASSQVQGQNGYTF. The CDR3 bases are TGTGCCAGCAGCCAAGTGCAGGGGCAGAATGGCTACACCTTC.

Only one count was recorded for this clone. The V call is TRBV4-3, the J call TRBJ1-5; D uncertain. The CDR3 has 15 residues. The ends were cut back, 0 bases at V and 7 bases at J, with 13 bases in the middle. The germline CDR1 and CDR2 sequences are LGHNA and YSLEER. CDR3 sequence: CASSQDREGWQPQHF. As DNA, the CDR3 is TGCGCCAGCAGCCAAGATCGCGAGGGATGGCAGCCCCAGCATTTT.

This clone was picked up one time. The chain recombines TRBV5-4 with TRBJ1-4; unclear D gene. CDR1 SGHNT and CDR2 YYREEE come from the germline V gene (reference sequence). The V end lost 4 bases, the J end lost 8 bases, and 18 bases lay between the germline ends. The CDR3 spans 15 residues. The CDR3 here is CASSLVGMGEEKLFF. In DNA form, the CDR3 reads TGTGCCAGCAGCCTAGTGGGGATGGGAGAGGAAAAACTGTTTTTT.

The table lists this clone with a count of one. The chain employs TRBV20-1 and TRBJ2-5, with D possibly being TRBD2 (5 bases). V dropped 3 bases and J dropped 1 base, with 15 bases sitting between them. CDR1 is DFQATT, CDR2 SNEGSKA, per germline (reference sequence). The CDR3 runs to 15 residues. CDR3 sequence: CSASRDMDLQETQYF. The CDR3 nucleotides are TGCAGTGCTAGTCGGGATATGGACCTCCAAGAGACCCAGTACTTC.

The chain recombines TRBV6-2 or TRBV6-3 with TRBJ2-2; D is possibly TRBD1 (7 bases). The V end lost 0 bases, the J end lost 7 bases, and 15 bases lay between the germline ends. This CDR3 spans 16 amino acids. Germline loops: CDR1 MNHEY, CDR2 SVGEGT. The CDR3 DNA reads as TGTGCCAGCAGTTACTCGATGCCCCAGGGGGGCGGGGAGCTGTTTTTT. This codes for CASSYSMPQGGGELFF.

The table lists this clone with a few counts. V usage is TRBV19 and J usage is TRBJ2-6; D gene ambiguous. V lost 8 bases, J lost 0 bases, and 14 bases lay in between. Germline V gene lookup returns CDR1 LNHDA and CDR2 SQIVND (reference sequence). The CDR3 loop spans 16 amino acids. In DNA form, the CDR3 reads TGTGCCAGTTCCAGTAGAGCGACCTCTGGGGCCAACGTCCTGACTTTC. It codes for CASSSRATSGANVLTF.

The chain has TRBV9 and TRBJ1-2; D unresolved. The CDR3 runs 14 residues. Germline V lookup: CDR1 SGDLS, CDR2 YYNGEE. Trimming removed 3 bases at V and 0 bases at J, with 9 bases between. CDR3 sequence reads: CASSGDGANYGYTF. CDR3 in DNA: TGTGCCAGCAGCGGCGACGGAGCTAACTATGGCTACACCTTC.

The chain uses TRBV5-1 and TRBJ2-3; the match to TRBD2 covers 9 bases. Germline V lookup: CDR1 SGHRS, CDR2 YFSETQ. The V segment lost 5 bases and the J segment 1 base; nucleotides outside the gene matches: 5. There are 15 residues in the CDR3. CDR3 sequence (DNA): TGCGCCAGCAGTCAGCGGGGGGTTGGCACAGATACGCAGTATTTT. It encodes CASSQRGVGTDTQYF.

V gene TRBV4-1 combines with J gene TRBJ1-2; 8 nucleotides align to TRBD1. Looked up from germline, CDR1 is MGHRA and CDR2 is YSYEKL. The CDR3 spans 18 residues. J was trimmed by 4 bases and V by 0 bases; bases with no gene match: 13. CDR3 coding DNA: TGCGCCAGCAGCCAAGATGAGGGCAGGGGGCGCATCGGCTATGGCTACACCTTC. Protein sequence: CASSQDEGRGRIGYGYTF.

This clone has more than one count but fewer than ten. The chain is built from TRBV29-1 and TRBJ2-3; perhaps TRBD1 as D (5 bases). V was trimmed by 4 bases and J by 4 bases, leaving 9 bases between them. The CDR3 has 12 residues. Germline CDR1 SQVTM, CDR2 ANQGSEA. The CDR3 DNA reads as TGCAGCGTTGTGAAGGGGTCAGATACGCAGTATTTT. As protein: CSVVKGSDTQYF.

The rearrangement links TRBV5-1 to TRBJ1-6, with 8 positions matching TRBD1. This CDR3 has 14 amino acids. Trimming cost V 4 bases and J 9 bases; bases outside gene matches: 6. Germline assignment: CDR1 SGHRS and CDR2 YFSETQ. As DNA, the CDR3 is TGCGCCAGCAGCGCGGACAGGGAGACTTCACCCCTCCACTTT. Translation: CASSADRETSPLHF.

This rearrangement joins TRBV6-1 to TRBJ2-7; 11 nucleotides line up with TRBD1. CDR3 length equals 17 residues. Trimming cost V 0 bases and J 0 bases; bases outside gene matches: 4. Per germline, CDR1 MNHNS and CDR2 SASEGT. CDR3 bases: TGTGCCAGCAGTGAAGCGGACAGGGGGCGTAACTCCTACGAGCAGTACTTC. Protein sequence: CASSEADRGRNSYEQYF.

This clone has just a few counts. The chain employs TRBV19 and TRBJ1-5; perhaps TRBD1 as D (6 bases). V was shortened by 6 bases and J by 3 bases, with 12 bases between the two germline ends. This CDR3 region has 14 residues. Germline V gene lookup returns CDR1 LNHDA and CDR2 SQIVND (reference sequence). CDR3 in DNA: TGTGCCAGTAGGTCAACAGGGTACAATCAGCCCCAGCATTTT. This encodes CASRSTGYNQPQHF.

The chain combines TRBV13 with TRBJ1-6; 8 bases fit TRBD1. V shed 6 bases, J shed 6 bases, and the junction held 7 bases outside the gene matches. The CDR3 contains 15 residues. In germline, CDR1 is PRHDT, CDR2 FYEKMQ (reference sequence). The CDR3 sequence: CASSSDRAPNSPLHF. CDR3 coding DNA: TGTGCCAGCAGTTCGGACAGGGCCCCTAATTCACCCCTCCACTTT.

The CDR3: CASKEQAGYGYTF. CDR3 sequence (DNA): TGTGCCAGCAAGGAGCAGGCGGGCTATGGCTACACCTTC. The genes are TRBV2 and TRBJ1-2, with no clear D. Germline V lookup: CDR1 SNHLY, CDR2 FYNNEI. The CDR3 totals 13 residues. Trimming cost V 7 bases and J 4 bases, with 13 bases left between them.

The chain is built from TRBV2 and TRBJ1-1; possibly TRBD1 for D (5 bases). V was shortened by 7 bases and J by 0 bases, with 15 bases between the two germline ends. CDR1 SNHLY and CDR2 FYNNEI come from the germline V gene. The CDR3 is 15 residues long. Here the CDR3 DNA reads TGTGCCAGCATACGTGACAGTTCCATGAACACTGAAGCTTTCTTT. Translated: CASIRDSSMNTEAFF.

This sequence joins TRBV7-2 and TRBJ2-1, with D possibly TRBD2 on 6 matching bases. The CDR3 runs to 15 residues. The V end lost 2 bases, the J end lost 1 base, and 9 bases lay between the germline ends. The germline gives CDR1 SGHTA, CDR2 FQGNSA. CDR3 in amino acids: CASSLLAVSYNEQFF. The CDR3 region has the DNA TGTGCCAGCAGCTTATTAGCGGTTTCCTACAATGAGCAGTTCTTC.

This chain connects TRBV27 to TRBJ2-3; TRBD1 matches 12 bases. This CDR3 spans 16 amino acids. Trimming took 3 bases from V and 8 from J; bases not matched to a gene: 9. CDR1 is MNHEY, CDR2 SMNVEV, per germline (reference sequence). The CDR3, as DNA: TGTGCCAGCAGTTTTACCGGGACAGGGGGCGTTTTTACGCAGTATTTT. It yields the protein CASSFTGTGGVFTQYF.

This chain links TRBV3-1 (or the pseudogene TRBV3-2) with TRBJ2-3, with D perhaps matching TRBD2 (7 bases). Germline CDR1 reads LGHDT; CDR2 reads YNNKEL (reference sequence). V lost 4 bases and J 5 bases, leaving 22 bases between the germline ends. The CDR3 sequence is 17 residues long. In nucleotides, the CDR3 is TGTGCCAGCAGCCTAAGGGGAGGGGGGGCATTTGGAGATACGCAGTATTTT. It yields the protein CASSLRGGGAFGDTQYF.